This paragraph covers one T cell receptor (beta chain) sequence. Its antigen is currently not known. Base qualities are not recorded, but no much larger clone differs from it by a single base. Other DNA sequences in the sample encode the same CDR3. From each donor, a single peripheral blood sample of approximately 0.11 L on average was drawn into heparinised tubes. A BD FACSAria II was used to sort naive, central memory, regulatory and stem cell-like memory CD4+ T cells with a panel that included CD45RO, CCR7, CD25, CD127, CD95 and CD27. A purity above 95% was achieved for all sorted populations. PBMCs were isolated immediately by Lymphoprep density gradient centrifugation and stained directly without culture. So that batch effects would be minimized, each experiment stained and sorted samples in pairs, pairing one healthy donor with one patient. This sample was taken from a study of beta chain features in type 1 diabetes (dated by TCRdb to the late 2010s). Background on the whole study: Mean age, gender distribution, total cell number and subset yield did not differ between patients and healthy donors. A total of 85 million to 140 million sorted cells were examined across all samples, and the number of cells per subset was strongly correlated with RNA yield. The study compared TCRB repertoires of sorted circulating CD4+ T cell subsets between recently diagnosed type 1 diabetes patients and matched healthy donors. Regulatory and stem cell-like memory subsets were isolated from only 8 patients and roughly eight healthy donors, whereas naive and central memory subsets came from all 30 or so donors. Findings and caveats that apply to the study as a whole: Patients with type 1 diabetes made fewer insertions and deleted more nucleotides at VDJ recombination sites, implying thymic rearrangement abnormalities. In all four CD4+ subsets, TCRB CDR3 length was moderately but significantly shorter in type 1 diabetes patients. Sequencing cDNA rather than genomic DNA could over-represent highly expressing activated cells, although activation and CD3 levels did not differ between groups. Naive, central memory and regulatory TCRB repertoires appeared to be more alike among patients than among healthy donors. Because the HLA sub-analyses included only small numbers of individuals, any influence of HLA type on TCRB rearrangement was left unresolved. Shorter templates might be favored by PCR, yet because patient and control samples were amplified and corrected together, any such skew would affect both groups equally.

All of the isolated RNA was reverse transcribed with the High Capacity cDNA Reverse Transcription Kit, so expressed TCRB transcripts were sequenced. Deep immunoSEQ sequencing was performed on naive, central memory and regulatory T cell samples, with an average of roughly 3.5 million total reads per sample. Sorted cells were lysed in RLT buffer and RNA was extracted with DNase-treated RNeasy Micro or Mini kits, depending on cell number. Each cell subset was processed on its own to prevent cross-contamination, while patient and healthy donor samples were processed together. The immunoSEQ multiplex PCR was used to amplify TCRB sequences from cDNA, generating 87-bp fragments that spanned the CDR3 region. The amplicons were sequenced using the Illumina HiSeq platform. The source study handled its data this way. Synthetic template baselines were used to correct PCR bias computationally, reads within Hamming distance 2 were collapsed together, and singletons that could not be merged were discarded. Reads were aligned to IMGT to assign V, D and J genes, CDR3 length, and insertions or deletions at six rearrangement sites. Within each subset, clonotype counts were normalized to sorted cell number, and only after that were true diversity and Gini coefficients computed with the tcR R package. The overlap coefficient, calculated on TCRB nucleotide sequences, was used to quantify repertoire sharing. Out-of-frame TCRB sequences from naive cells were analyzed as a proxy for the pre-selection repertoire. Imported from immuneACCESS, the table was reduced by TCRdb to in-frame sequences with V and J called. These copies leave out some clones; in studies compared against another copy, an unresolved V gene accounts for under half, and the cause of the remainder is not known. That table is the source of V, J and clone size, and D and trimming were worked out from the DNA. This sample lists 300,000 to 450,000 clones; around 12% were detected once. 0.0095% to 0.013% of the sample rests with the top ten.

Germline trimming: 3 bases from V, 0 bases from J; junction bases outside gene matches: 2. From the cysteine up to the phenylalanine, the CDR3 has a length of 16 residues. Only CDR3 DNA is held: 48 bases, read in frame from base 1. Looking up the germline V gene yields CDR1 SGHRS and CDR2 YFSETQ. Rearrangement joined TRBV5-1 to TRBJ2-7; 14 bases in between match TRBD2. The sample consisted of naive CD4+ T cells from blood. This specimen's cell subset or site label, per the study, means: true naive CD4+ T cells. The source of this sequence is a woman younger than 35 with type 1 diabetes. CDR3 protein: CASSSGTSGSSYEQYF. The DNA sequence follows: TGCGCCAGCAGCTCCGGGACTAGCGGGAGCTCCTACGAGCAGTACTTC.